The subject of this entry is one TCR beta chain. The investigators amplified TCR beta CDR3 regions from RNA transcripts. Using the HTBI primer set, a first-round RT-PCR was run on the TCR CDR3. MiXCR, applied by TCRdb to the multiplex PCR reads, yields one record per CDR3 protein. This table holds about 500,000 distinct CDR3 sequences, more than 15% found once. This record belongs to a study of T cells in Graves' hyperthyroidism and ophthalmopathy. This CDR3 region has 16 residues. In germline, CDR1 is SGHAT, CDR2 FQNNGV. V lost 3 bases to trimming and J lost 5 bases; unmatched junction nucleotides: 4.

This TCR came from a woman aged 25 to 39 with Graves' ophthalmopathy. The material sequenced was blood. The rearrangement uses TRBV11-2 and TRBJ2-5; 15 bases are shared with TRBD2. CDR3 region: CASSFPGTSGRETQYF. Written as DNA, the CDR3 is TGTGCCAGCAGCTTCCCCGGGACTAGCGGGAGGGAGACCCAGTACTTC. The entire variable domain, with the rest obtained from reference TRBV11-2 and TRBJ2-5, is as follows: EAGVAQSPRYKIIEKRQSVAFWCNPISGHATLYWYQQILGQGPKLLIQFQNNGVVDDSQLPKDRFSAERLKGVDSTLKIQPAKLEDSAVYLCASSFPGTSGRETQYFGPGTRLLVL.